The clone carrying this T cell receptor (beta chain) came up a few times. The antigen is not known. MiXCR was run by TCRdb on the reads, yielding one entry per CDR3 protein. This sample has some 800,000 distinct CDR3 sequences; just under 30% occur once, and the top ten carry about an eighth. V lost 5 bases to trimming and J lost 3 bases, with 10 bases between them. The CDR3 totals 13 residues. CDR1 and CDR2 (germline): SEHNR, FQNEAQ (reference sequence). The record originates from a study of T cell repertoires in cytomegalovirus infection. Study information: Evidence of both CMV infection and a matching HLA type came from public TCR beta signatures.

Findings of the study overall: HLA-C-restricted CMV clonotypes gave the most frequent clonotype in two of eight donors.

Sequencing used cultured CD8+ T cells from PBMCs, obtained from culture after CMV antigen stimulation. The receptor was isolated from a human donor in good health (CMV status not recorded). Some clones in this sample may be carry-over from other donors' samples. This rearrangement joins TRBV7-9 to TRBJ1-1, with D uncertain. CDR3: CASSGPLDTEAFF. In DNA form, the CDR3 reads TGTGCCAGCAGCGGACCATTGGACACTGAAGCTTTCTTT.